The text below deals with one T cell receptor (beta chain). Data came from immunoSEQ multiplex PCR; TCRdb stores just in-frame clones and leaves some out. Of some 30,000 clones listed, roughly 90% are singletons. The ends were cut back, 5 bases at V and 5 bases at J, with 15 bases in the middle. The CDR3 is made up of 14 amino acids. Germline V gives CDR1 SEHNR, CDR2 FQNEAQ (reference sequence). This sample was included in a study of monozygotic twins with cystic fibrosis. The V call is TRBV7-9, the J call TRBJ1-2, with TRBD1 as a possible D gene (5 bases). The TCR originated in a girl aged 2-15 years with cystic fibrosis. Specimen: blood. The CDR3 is CASSPGTDVYGYTF. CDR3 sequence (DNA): TGTGCCAGCAGCCCTGGGACCGATGTATATGGCTACACCTTC.